These T cell receptor beta chains were read from a single sample in a study of HIV-infected patients and healthy controls. TCRdb fed the 5' RACE reads into MiXCR, producing one record per CDR3 protein. The table records 6,000 to 7,000 distinct CDR3 sequences, 6% to 8.5% of them present only once. Sequenced material: blood, taken during antiretroviral therapy. The receptors come from an adult with HIV infection. The CDR3 runs from the conserved cysteine through the conserved F or W. Each record gives: V gene, clone size, J gene, CDR3 protein. Rows may omit the clone size; those that give it use once, few, many or a size class.

TRBV7-2	few	TRBJ2-5	CASSFEAGDGETQYF
TRBV10-3	medium-sized	TRBJ2-7	CAISEDGRPYEQYF
TRBV4-1	NA	TRBJ2-7	CASSQALGKVQYF
TRBV5-1	medium-sized	TRBJ1-2	CASSGDTRYGYTF
TRBV24-1	many	TRBJ1-2	CATSDAGTHDGYTF
TRBV30	medium-sized	TRBJ2-1	CAWSGLVEQFF
TRBV28	many	TRBJ2-3	CASSPRQGGTDTQYF
TRBV18	medium-sized	TRBJ2-5	CASSPGRGKETQYF
TRBV27	many	TRBJ2-3	CATAFGTSIDTQYF
TRBV28	few	TRBJ2-7	CASSSGTGPYEQYF
TRBV5-1	medium-sized	TRBJ2-2	CASSSKTSGMGAGELFF
TRBV4-1	medium-sized	TRBJ2-7	CASSGPGLGSEQYF
TRBV10-2	medium-sized	TRBJ2-7	CASSDSGGVYEQYF
TRBV7-8	many	TRBJ2-1	CASSYDEGLADYNEQFF
TRBV12-3/TRBV12-4	NA	TRBJ2-3	CASSPGVGSTDTHYF
TRBV5-1	many	TRBJ2-7	CASSLAGGGSYEQYF
TRBV28	medium-sized	TRBJ1-6	CASSLQDRGTYSPLHF
TRBV5-5	NA	TRBJ2-4	CASSPPGVWAKNIQYF
TRBV6-2/TRBV6-3	many	TRBJ1-5	CASSTPNQPQHF
TRBV6-1	medium-sized	TRBJ2-5	CASSEIEITLYQETQYF
TRBV15	medium-sized	TRBJ2-1	CATRGLATYNEQFF
TRBV28	medium-sized	TRBJ2-7	CASKAREGGYEQYF
TRBV7-9	medium-sized	TRBJ1-3	CASRPTTSSPNTIYF
TRBV11-1	medium-sized	TRBJ2-7	CASSLVGHEQYF
TRBV28	many	TRBJ2-5	CASSFRGQGQETQYF
TRBV5-6	many	TRBJ2-3	CASSLVGQASSVGTDTQYF
TRBV27	NA	TRBJ1-1	CASSSQYTEAFF
TRBV29-1	few	TRBJ1-4	CSVAKDRGMVSRLFF
TRBV5-4	many	TRBJ2-2	CASSPSGLALNTGELFF
TRBV20-1	NA	TRBJ1-1	CIALTQMNTEAFF
TRBV4-1	medium-sized	TRBJ1-6	CASSQGSGINSPLHF
TRBV6-1	many	TRBJ2-5	CASRAGTSGVKGQETQYF
TRBV6-6	medium-sized	TRBJ2-2	CASRGAASGRTGELFF
TRBV5-6	medium-sized	TRBJ2-7	CASSLDRRVYEQYF
TRBV20-1	many	TRBJ1-4	CSARDLGRGVELFF
TRBV7-9	medium-sized	TRBJ1-5	CASRGGHSNQPQHF
TRBV5-6	NA	TRBJ2-5	CASSLSLEETQYF
TRBV10-3	medium-sized	TRBJ2-1	CAISRGNEQFF
TRBV25-1	NA	TRBJ2-5	CASSRSATQYF
TRBV2	medium-sized	TRBJ2-7	CASSDPVSYEQYF
TRBV10-3	many	TRBJ2-1	CAISPTGDNEQFF
TRBV5-1	medium-sized	TRBJ2-1	CASSLPDSYNEQFF
TRBV3-1	many	TRBJ1-2	CASSQAWGENGYTF
TRBV5-5	many	TRBJ1-3	CASSYGDFSGNTIYF
TRBV18	medium-sized	TRBJ2-7	CASSRQESSYEQYF
TRBV20-1	many	TRBJ1-6	CSARPLSSSYNSPLHF
TRBV10-3	many	TRBJ2-1	CAISETLAADEQFF
TRBV20-1	medium-sized	TRBJ2-2	CSASPTGLRTGELFF
TRBV4-1	few	TRBJ2-3	CASSPWLESTDTQYF
TRBV6-5	medium-sized	TRBJ2-4	CASSYSGVNIQYF
TRBV7-2	medium-sized	TRBJ2-7	CASSSGLAAYEQYF
TRBV7-8	medium-sized	TRBJ2-5	CASSFTRLAGQETQYF
TRBV5-1	few	TRBJ2-7	CASSLAYGGYEQYF
TRBV12-3/TRBV12-4	medium-sized	TRBJ1-3	CASSSLAPGQGVLPPGNTIYF
TRBV7-2	medium-sized	TRBJ1-5	CASSLGGGGNQPQHF
TRBV7-2	medium-sized	TRBJ1-5	CASSLIHNQPQHF
TRBV29-1	medium-sized	TRBJ1-1	CSVEKEDNTEAFF